The 25 T cell receptor beta chains below were found in one sample sequenced in a study of spatial heterogeneity in lung cancer. TCRdb used MiXCR to reprocess the 5' RACE reads, holding one entry per CDR3 protein. Here the sample spans 35,000 to 45,000 distinct CDR3 sequences, approximately 22% being singletons. The time point: blood at routine non-recurrence follow-up after resection. Specimen: PBMCs, collected at follow-up. Every receptor here comes from a female donor with early-stage non-small cell lung cancer.

V and J are TRBV6-5 and TRBJ2-1; D is undetermined. Germline CDR1 reads MNHEY; CDR2 reads SVGAGI. The CDR3 sequence is 13 residues long. The V end lost 7 bases, the J end lost 10 bases, and 17 bases lay between the germline ends. In DNA, the CDR3 is TGTGCCAGCACAAGGGTCGCCTCGCGGGAGCAGTTCTTC. Protein: CASTRVASREQFF.

The rearrangement joins TRBV6-5 to TRBJ1-2; D is undetermined. The length of the CDR3 is 13 residues. Trimming removed 6 bases from V and 0 bases from J, with 8 bases in between. CDR1 and CDR2 from the germline V gene are MNHEY and SVGAGI. This chain's CDR3 is CASSLRANYGYTF. CDR3 bases: TGTGCCAGCAGCTTAAGGGCTAACTATGGCTACACCTTC.

In this sample, this clonotype turned up many times. The rearrangement links TRBV28 to TRBJ1-1, with 8 positions matching TRBD1. Per the germline V gene, CDR1 is MDHEN and CDR2 is SYDVKM. The CDR3 length is 14 residues. The V and J ends lost 4 bases and 1 base, in that order; junction bases with no gene match: 2. CDR3 sequence: CASSSGQGNTEAFF. The CDR3 nucleotides are TGTGCCAGCAGTTCAGGACAGGGGAACACTGAAGCTTTCTTT.

The genes are TRBV7-9 and TRBJ1-1, with D maybe TRBD1 (6 bases). This CDR3 is 16 amino acids long. Germline V gene sequence: CDR1 SEHNR, CDR2 FQNEAQ (reference sequence). Trimming shortened V by 0 bases and J by 3 bases, and 14 bases separated the two germline ends. The CDR3 protein is CASSLAPGRGHTEAFF. CDR3 coding DNA: TGTGCCAGCAGCTTAGCTCCGGGTCGGGGGCACACTGAAGCTTTCTTT. The full variable domain, with the rest looked up from reference TRBV7-9 and TRBJ1-1, is DTGVSQNPRHKITKRGQNVTFRCDPISEHNRLYWYRQTLGQGPEFLTYFQNEAQLEKSRLLSDRFSAERPKGSFSTLEIQRTEQGDSAMYLCASSLAPGRGHTEAFFGQGTRLTVV.

This chain links TRBV12-3 or TRBV12-4 with TRBJ1-1; maybe TRBD1 (5 bases). The CDR3 consists of 14 residues. Trimming removed 3 bases at V and 3 bases at J, with 11 bases between. CDR3 loop: CASSLGEWDTEAFF. CDR3 DNA: TGTGCCAGCAGTTTGGGGGAGTGGGACACTGAAGCTTTCTTT.

This clonotype was seen ten or more times. The chain links TRBV9 to TRBJ1-6; D unclear. This CDR3 comprises 13 residues. V lost 3 bases and J lost 10, with 11 bases in between. Germline CDR1 and CDR2: SGDLS and YYNGEE. CDR3 region: CASSELARSPLHF. In nucleotides, the CDR3 is TGTGCCAGCAGCGAACTCGCGCGGTCACCCCTCCACTTT.

V and J are TRBV29-1 and TRBJ2-2; no clear D. Trimming left V 4 bases short and J 1 base short, with 7 bases between. CDR1 and CDR2 (germline): SQVTM, ANQGSEA. The CDR3 has 13 residues. This chain's CDR3 is CSVVSGNTGELFF. CDR3 in DNA: TGCAGCGTTGTTTCCGGGAACACCGGGGAGCTGTTTTTT.

The CDR3 DNA is TGTGCCAGCAGCCGGGGACTACGCCAAGAGACCCAGTACTTC. It codes for CASSRGLRQETQYF. The chain has TRBV5-4 and TRBJ2-5; 7 bases are shared with TRBD2. Germline CDR1 SGHNT, CDR2 YYREEE (reference sequence). After removal of 4 bases from V and 1 base from J, the junction contained 4 bases not matched to a gene. CDR3 length equals 14 residues.

This clonotype was seen at least ten times. This chain connects TRBV3-1 to TRBJ1-2; 9 positions agree with TRBD1. V shed 3 bases, J shed 5 bases, and the junction held 7 bases outside the gene matches. The CDR3 runs 15 residues. Germline CDR1 LGHDT, CDR2 YNNKEL (reference sequence). The CDR3: CASSHGTGRGYGYTF. The CDR3 DNA is TGTGCCAGCAGCCACGGGACAGGGAGAGGGTATGGCTACACCTTC.

The table lists this clonotype with many counts. The V and J genes are TRBV12-3 or TRBV12-4 and TRBJ2-7; perhaps TRBD2 as D (6 bases). The CDR3 loop spans 15 amino acids. Between the trimmed V and J ends, which lost 0 bases and 0 bases, there was a span of 9 bases. The CDR3 spells CASSLAGGDSYEQYF. CDR3 nucleotide sequence: TGTGCCAGCAGTTTAGCAGGCGGGGACTCCTACGAGCAGTACTTC.

There are many counts of this clonotype. V and J are TRBV6-6 and TRBJ1-2, with D maybe TRBD1 (5 bases). Germline V gene lookup returns CDR1 MNHNY and CDR2 SVGAGI (reference sequence). This CDR3 comprises 13 residues. Trimming took 3 bases from V and 8 from J, leaving 13 bases between them. CDR3 DNA sequence: TGTGCCAGCAGTTATTCGGGGACTGGCGGCTACACCTTC. Translation gives CASSYSGTGGYTF.

V gene TRBV29-1 combines with J gene TRBJ1-2, with a possible D match to TRBD1 (6 bases). The V end was cut by 2 bases, the J end by 2 bases, with 18 bases between. CDR1 is SQVTM and CDR2 is ANQGSEA in the germline V gene. This CDR3 region has 16 residues. The CDR3 DNA reads TGCAGCGTTGAATCAGGGGATGGTTGGTACAACTATGGCTACACCTTC. This codes for CSVESGDGWYNYGYTF. The variable domain in full, completed from reference TRBV29-1 and TRBJ1-2, reads SAVISQKPSRDICQRGTSLTIQCQVDSQVTMMFWYRQQPGQSLTLIATANQGSEATYESGFVIDKFPISRPNLTFSTLTVSNMSPEDSSIYLCSVESGDGWYNYGYTFGSGTRLTVV.

This clonotype was seen once. The chain employs TRBV9 and TRBJ2-6; D is unclear. Germline CDR1 is SGDLS and CDR2 is YYNGEE. V was pared by 3 bases and J by 0 bases, with 10 bases between. CDR3 length: 16 residues. CDR3 in DNA: TGTGCCAGCAGCGCAGCCCCACCCTCTGGGGCCAACGTCCTGACTTTC. This sequence encodes CASSAAPPSGANVLTF. The complete variable domain, with remaining parts taken from reference TRBV9 and TRBJ2-6, reads DSGVTQTPKHLITATGQRVTLRCSPRSGDLSVYWYQQSLDQGLQFLIQYYNGEERAKGNILERFSAQQFPDLHSELNLSSLELGDSALYFCASSAAPPSGANVLTFGAGSRLTVL.

The sample holds a few counts of this clonotype. One end of the junction is discordant with germline, which a read error may explain. The CDR3 region has the DNA TGCGCCAGCAGTGAAGCGCATCAGGGACGAAAGGGCTACACCTTC. Its protein product is CASSEAHQGRKGYTF. V usage is TRBV6-1 and J usage is TRBJ1-2, with a tentative D call TRBD1 (5 bases). Germline V gene lookup returns CDR1 MNHNS and CDR2 SASEGT. This CDR3 comprises 15 residues.

This clonotype was recorded many times. The CDR3 loop is CASSSYGTGESGELFF. The CDR3 DNA is TGTGCCAGCAGCTCCTATGGGACAGGGGAATCCGGGGAGCTGTTTTTT. The rearrangement uses TRBV5-6 and TRBJ2-2; 10 nucleotides agree with TRBD1. With 3 bases clipped from V and 6 bases from J, the junction kept 8 bases outside the gene matches. In germline, CDR1 is SGHDT, CDR2 YYEEEE. The CDR3 loop spans 16 amino acids.

The J gene is TRBJ2-3, the V gene TRBV10-3; weak D call: TRBD1 (5 bases). The J call may not be correct, given that the DNA end is closer to TRBJ1-5. This CDR3 has 15 residues. Germline assignment: CDR1 ENHRY and CDR2 SYGVKD. In DNA, the CDR3 is TGTGCCATCAGTAGGGACTCGATGGGGGGAGATACGCAGCATTTT. The encoded protein is CAISRDSMGGDTQHF.

This clonotype was seen once. J is TRBJ1-6 and V is TRBV4-1; tentative D call: TRBD1 (6 bases). Germline V gene data show CDR1 as MGHRA and CDR2 as YSYEKL. This CDR3 region has 14 residues. V was cut by 5 bases and J by 6 bases, with 11 bases left in between. The CDR3 is CASSSIGGNSPLHF. Here the CDR3 DNA reads TGCGCCAGCAGCTCGATAGGGGGTAATTCACCCCTCCACTTT.

This clonotype was seen repeatedly, ten times or more. V gene TRBV12-3 or TRBV12-4 combines with J gene TRBJ1-1; D gene ambiguous. This CDR3 contains 13 residues. V dropped 5 bases and J dropped 5 bases, with 12 bases sitting between them. This CDR3 is CASSLWGRTEAFF. Here the CDR3 DNA reads TGTGCCAGCAGTCTGTGGGGAAGGACTGAAGCTTTCTTT.

The chain recombines TRBV14 with TRBJ1-1; D remains unclear. V lost 4 bases, J lost 1 base, and 7 bases lay in between. Germline V lookup: CDR1 SGHDN, CDR2 FVKESK. The CDR3 length is 13 residues. CDR3 nucleotide sequence: TGTGCCAGCAGCCGATCAAGGAACACTGAAGCTTTCTTT. Amino acids: CASSRSRNTEAFF.

This rearrangement joins TRBV3-1 to TRBJ2-3, with D perhaps matching TRBD2 (6 bases). This CDR3 has 14 residues. The V and J ends lost 8 bases and 2 bases respectively, with 14 bases between them. Germline CDR1 and CDR2: LGHDT and YNNKEL (reference sequence). The DNA for the CDR3 is TGTGCCAGCCGTTCAAGCGGGTTCACAGATACGCAGTATTTT. Residues: CASRSSGFTDTQYF.

In this sample, this clonotype turned up many times. The rearrangement links TRBV6-5 to TRBJ1-6, with D possibly matching TRBD1 (6 bases). V lost 6 bases and J 5 bases, leaving 14 bases between the germline ends. The CDR3 length is 15 residues. The V gene's germline CDR1 is MNHEY and CDR2 SVGAGI. CDR3 region: CASRLLRGDNSPLHF. The CDR3 DNA follows: TGTGCCAGCAGATTACTGAGGGGGGATAATTCACCCCTCCACTTT.

As concerns this clonotype: This may stem from a read error, because a much larger clone lies one nucleotide away. The DNA for the CDR3 is TGCGCCAGCAGCTTCCAGGGGGCGCAGTCAGATGATACGCAGTATTTT. This gives the protein CASSFQGAQSDDTQYF. The V and J genes are TRBV5-1 and TRBJ2-3; 8 bases map to TRBD1. With 2 bases clipped from V and 6 bases from J, the junction kept 11 bases outside the gene matches. Germline CDR1 reads SGHRS; CDR2 reads YFSETQ. The CDR3 contains 16 residues.

For this clonotype: Since a much larger clone is just one base distant, this may be a read error. The CDR3 coding sequence is TGCGCCAGCAGCCAAATCACAGGGAGGACTGAAGCTTTCTTT. Its translation: CASSQITGRTEAFF. The genes are TRBV4-1 and TRBJ1-1; weak D call: TRBD1 (6 bases). The length of the CDR3 is 14 residues. V lost 2 bases, J lost 5 bases, and 12 bases lay in between. CDR1 and CDR2 from the germline V gene are MGHRA and YSYEKL.

A remark on this clonotype: The germline gene is not matched at one end of the junction; a read error may be the cause. This rearrangement joins TRBV4-1 to TRBJ1-1, with 7 bases fitting TRBD1. The germline CDR1 and CDR2 sequences are MGHRA and YSYEKL. CDR3 length: 15 residues. The CDR3: CASSQAPGGHTVAFF. As DNA, the CDR3 is TGCGCCAGCAGCCAAGCCCCAGGGGGGCACACTGTAGCTTTCTTT.

This clonotype was counted between two and nine times. The DNA of the CDR3 is TGCAGTGCTAGTTTGAGGCTAGCGGGAGACAACGAGCAGTACTTC. Translating gives CSASLRLAGDNEQYF. The rearrangement links TRBV20-1 to TRBJ2-7, with TRBD2 identical over 10 bases. CDR1 is DFQATT, CDR2 SNEGSKA, per germline (reference sequence). With 3 bases clipped from V and 5 bases from J, the junction kept 10 bases outside the gene matches. CDR3 length equals 15 residues.